The T cell receptor beta chain described here comes from a study of spatial heterogeneity in lung cancer (dated 2019 in TCRdb). Context from the whole study: Beta-chain transcripts were consistently detected in greater numbers than alpha-chain transcripts, which likely reflects a higher abundance of beta-chain transcripts. Both alpha and beta chains were TCR-sequenced in about 240 tumor regions, approximately 64 matched nontumor lung samples and around 50 PBMC samples obtained at surgery. The study linked features of the TCR repertoire to counts of nonsynonymous mutations, which were determined by whole-exome sequencing of tumor tissue. In tumor regions, TCR transcript counts showed a strong correlation with a T cell transcriptional module score derived from matched bulk RNA-seq. TCR alpha and beta repertoires were quantitatively compared across multiple tumor regions, matched nontumor lung and blood in non-small cell lung cancer. In the raw uncorrected reads, each unique combination of TCR and UMI appeared more than ten times on average.

Findings and caveats that apply to the study as a whole: The tumor nonsynonymous mutation count correlated with the number of expanded alpha and beta TCRs within the tumor. Confirming at a functional level the hypothesis that regional TCRs recognize regional mutations was considered to require additional single-cell paired TCR alpha and beta sequencing. TCR-seq coverage of tumor T cells was estimated to be only around 7.3% for alpha chains and 11% to 15% for beta chains. The count of ubiquitous expanded TCRs correlated with the count of ubiquitous nonsynonymous mutations, and the count of regional expanded TCRs correlated with the count of regional nonsynonymous mutations.

Libraries were made using 5' RACE. The instrument was a NextSeq 500. In the TCR library protocol, a unique molecular identifier was attached to each TCR cDNA molecule so that PCR and sequencing errors could be corrected. The original methods were these. Decombinator tools were used for TCR identification, UMI-based error correction and CDR3 extraction. TCRs above a frequency of 2 per 1,000, corresponding to the top 1% of the tumor frequency distribution, were defined as expanded. Expanded tumor TCRs statistically deemed absent (corrected P<0.05) from at least one tumor region were classed as regional, and all other expanded tumor TCRs were classed as ubiquitous. Renyi diversity was computed with the R vegan package after each repertoire had been subsampled 100 times to 5,000 TCRs. CDR3 similarity networks were built from amino acid triplet string-kernel similarity, with CDR3s being connected when pairwise similarity was above 0.82. TCRdb reprocessing: public reads trimmed at Q25 with fastp, clones called with MiXCR, in-frame beta chains kept. Rows with one shared CDR3 protein collapse into an entry with the most common genes and DNA. In this record, the V and J calls reflect TCRdb's handling and not the investigators' own analysis. Within this sample are about 24,000 distinct CDR3 sequences, with under 10% of them counted one time only. Jointly, the top ten make up less than 9.5% of the sample.

The sample's time point label is to be understood as: sample taken at primary tumor resection. Samples were obtained from 72 patients with early-stage, untreated non-small cell lung cancer from the lung TRACERx cohort. TCR sequencing used whole RNA extracted from tumor and nontumor lung tissue, or from cryopreserved PBMC samples, without cell sorting. A patient was chosen for TCR sequencing only when enough RNA was available from at least two tumor regions. Before selection, tumor and adjacent nontumor lung specimens were reviewed by a lung pathologist. In its sample, this clonotype was seen a few times. Its antigen target is currently unknown. No much larger clone exists at a distance of one base, and base qualities are not known. The CDR1 and CDR2 encoded by the germline V gene (reference sequence) are DFQATT and SNEGSKA. V has 4 bases trimmed and J has 1 base trimmed; junction bases matching no gene number 9. The CDR3 has 17 amino acids, counting the end cysteine and phenylalanine. The sequence is cut down to CDR3 DNA, 51 bases in frame from base 1.

This receptor was identified in a male donor with early-stage non-small cell lung cancer. This receptor chain uses TRBV20-1 and TRBJ2-1; the central 11 bases match TRBD2. The specimen was lung tumor tissue, collected at surgery. The bases read TGCAGTGCTATTCCGGGACTAGCGGTCTTTTCCTACAATGAGCAGTTCTTC. Its product reads: CSAIPGLAVFSYNEQFF.